A selection of T cell receptor beta chains follows, all from one sample in a study of blood T cell repertoires in COVID-19. This table comes from immunoSEQ multiplex PCR, and its TCRdb copy is limited to in-frame clones, with some not included. The table has roughly 120,000 clones, 70% to 85% seen once. The specimen sequenced was peripheral blood. The receptors here all came from an older man with active or convalescent COVID-19. The CDR3 runs from the conserved cysteine through the conserved F or W. Each record gives: clone size, J gene, V gene, D gene, CDR3 protein, CDR3 DNA. The D gene is left open where the match is weak. Some rows mark clone size as missing; the rest say once, few, many or name a class of expanded clone.

. TRBJ1-1 TRBV2 . CASSVGHQNTEAFF TGTGCCAGCAGTGTAGGACACCAGAACACTGAAGCTTTCTTT
once TRBJ1-2 TRBV11-3 TRBD1 CASRRTGVYGYTF TGTGCCAGCAGACGGACAGGGGTCTATGGCTACACCTTC
. TRBJ2-1 TRBV3-1/TRBV3-2 . CASSQDWLANNEQFF TGTGCCAGCAGCCAAGACTGGCTAGCCAACAATGAGCAGTTCTTC
. TRBJ2-4 TRBV9 . CASSPGGLAKNIQYF TGTGCCAGCAGCCCCGGGGGACTAGCCAAAAACATTCAGTACTTC
. TRBJ1-2 TRBV7-3 . CASRDPGVPGGYTF TGTGCCAGCAGGGACCCGGGGGTCCCGGGTGGCTACACCTTC
. TRBJ1-1 TRBV5-1 TRBD1 CASSAGQGAENTEAFF TGCGCCAGCAGCGCGGGACAGGGGGCAGAGAACACTGAAGCTTTCTTT
. TRBJ2-3 TRBV4-3 . CASSQDPQGTDTQYF TGCGCCAGCAGCCAAGATCCACAGGGCACAGATACGCAGTATTTT
. TRBJ2-3 TRBV5-8 TRBD2 CASSLGLAGDTDTQYF TGTGCCAGCAGCTTGGGACTAGCGGGGGACACAGATACGCAGTATTTT
. TRBJ2-1 TRBV6-5 TRBD2 CAAALSGEQFF TGTGCCGCTGCCCTTAGCGGGGAGCAGTTCTTC
. TRBJ1-5 TRBV6-6 TRBD1 CASNGQGNQPQHF TGTGCCAGCAACGGACAGGGCAATCAGCCCCAGCATTTT
. TRBJ1-2 TRBV10-2 . CASSESIQIYGYTF TGCGCCAGCAGTGAGTCGATCCAGATTTATGGCTACACCTTC
. TRBJ1-1 TRBV5-1 . CASSLEGLPRDTEAFF TGCGCCAGCAGCTTGGAGGGACTCCCGAGGGACACTGAAGCTTTCTTT